The rows below give T cell receptor beta chains drawn from one sample of a study of blood T cell repertoires in COVID-19. Profiling relied on immunoSEQ multiplex PCR, and the TCRdb table lists in-frame clones only, not all of them. In the table there are 100,000 to 150,000 clones, roughly 83% of which are singletons. The sequenced sample was peripheral blood. The receptors shown here come from a woman aged 80 or older with acute or convalescent COVID-19. Each CDR3 is given with its conserved first and last residue. A D gene is named only where the DNA matches it firmly. Not all rows give a size; the values are once, few, many and, for expanded clones, a class.

D gene: NA; clone size: few; V gene: TRBV6-5; J gene: TRBJ1-5; CDR3 length: 13; CDR3 DNA: TGTGCCAGCACCTCTCCCCCGGGACAGCCCCAGCATTTT; CDR3 protein: CASTSPPGQPQHF
D gene: TRBD2; clone size: NA; V gene: TRBV18; J gene: TRBJ2-1; CDR3 length: 17; CDR3 DNA: TGTGCCAGCTCACCATCACTAGCGGGGGGGCGTGTGGATGAGCAGTTCTTC; CDR3 protein: CASSPSLAGGRVDEQFF
D gene: NA; clone size: NA; V gene: TRBV19; J gene: TRBJ2-6; CDR3 length: 15; CDR3 DNA: TGTGCCAGTAGTCCCATGGCCTCTGGGGCCAACGTCCTGACTTTC; CDR3 protein: CASSPMASGANVLTF
D gene: TRBD1; clone size: NA; V gene: TRBV19; J gene: TRBJ1-5; CDR3 length: 14; CDR3 DNA: TGTGCCAGTGACAGGGGGAATAGCAATCAGCCCCAGCATTTT; CDR3 protein: CASDRGNSNQPQHF
D gene: NA; clone size: once; V gene: TRBV13; J gene: TRBJ2-3; CDR3 length: 12; CDR3 DNA: TGTGCCAGCAGCGAGCCTGCGGATACGCAGTATTTT; CDR3 protein: CASSEPADTQYF
D gene: NA; clone size: once; V gene: TRBV7-8; J gene: TRBJ2-7; CDR3 length: 13; CDR3 DNA: TGTGCCAGCAGCTTAGGGCCAGGCAGTGAGCAGTACTTC; CDR3 protein: CASSLGPGSEQYF
D gene: NA; clone size: NA; V gene: TRBV7-9; J gene: TRBJ1-5; CDR3 length: 13; CDR3 DNA: TGTGCCAGCAGCTTAAGGAGGGGTCAGCCCCAGCATTTT; CDR3 protein: CASSLRRGQPQHF
D gene: TRBD1; clone size: few; V gene: TRBV29-1; J gene: TRBJ1-2; CDR3 length: 15; CDR3 DNA: TGCAGCGTTGAAGTCGGGACAGGGGGGATCTATGGCTACACCTTC; CDR3 protein: CSVEVGTGGIYGYTF
D gene: TRBD2; clone size: few; V gene: TRBV30; J gene: TRBJ2-1; CDR3 length: 18; CDR3 DNA: TGTGCCTGGAGTACCGGGACTAGCGGGGGGTCTTCCTACAATGAGCAGTTCTTC; CDR3 protein: CAWSTGTSGGSSYNEQFF
D gene: NA; clone size: NA; V gene: TRBV29-1; J gene: TRBJ2-3; CDR3 length: 14; CDR3 DNA: TGCAGCGTTGTGGGTGCAGGGGCTGGAGATACGCAGTATTTT; CDR3 protein: CSVVGAGAGDTQYF
D gene: NA; clone size: NA; V gene: TRBV18; J gene: TRBJ1-2; CDR3 length: 13; CDR3 DNA: TGTGCCAGCTCACCCGTTACGGAGGGAGGCTACACCTTC; CDR3 protein: CASSPVTEGGYTF
D gene: TRBD2; clone size: NA; V gene: TRBV6-2/TRBV6-3; J gene: TRBJ2-7; CDR3 length: 12; CDR3 DNA: TGTGCCAGCAGTCGGACTAGTGACGAGCAGTACTTC; CDR3 protein: CASSRTSDEQYF
D gene: TRBD1; clone size: NA; V gene: TRBV7-2; J gene: TRBJ1-6; CDR3 length: 16; CDR3 DNA: TGTGCCAGCACCCAGACAGGGGGCGCTTATAATTCACCCCTCCACTTT; CDR3 protein: CASTQTGGAYNSPLHF
D gene: TRBD1; clone size: NA; V gene: TRBV5-1; J gene: TRBJ2-7; CDR3 length: 15; CDR3 DNA: TGCGCCAGCAGCGATTTGGGACAGGGGGCCCACGAGCAGTACTTC; CDR3 protein: CASSDLGQGAHEQYF
D gene: TRBD1; clone size: NA; V gene: TRBV7-2; J gene: TRBJ1-3; CDR3 length: 17; CDR3 DNA: TGTGCCAGCAGCTTAGAGGGGACAGCGAGCTCTGGAAACACCATATATTTT; CDR3 protein: CASSLEGTASSGNTIYF
D gene: TRBD2; clone size: NA; V gene: TRBV19; J gene: TRBJ2-3; CDR3 length: 16; CDR3 DNA: TGTGCCAGTAGTATTTTTTACGGCGGGAGAGCAGATACGCAGTATTTT; CDR3 protein: CASSIFYGGRADTQYF
D gene: TRBD1; clone size: NA; V gene: TRBV25-1; J gene: TRBJ1-2; CDR3 length: 11; CDR3 DNA: TGTGCCAGCGGGACAGGGCATGGCTACACCTTC; CDR3 protein: CASGTGHGYTF
D gene: TRBD2; clone size: NA; V gene: TRBV6-6; J gene: TRBJ2-5; CDR3 length: 15; CDR3 DNA: TGTGCCAGCCGGGGATGGGCGGGAGGGCCTGAGACCCAGTACTTC; CDR3 protein: CASRGWAGGPETQYF
D gene: TRBD1; clone size: NA; V gene: TRBV2; J gene: TRBJ1-1; CDR3 length: 14; CDR3 DNA: TGTGCCAGCAGCCCCGGACAGGGACTCACTGAAGCTTTCTTT; CDR3 protein: CASSPGQGLTEAFF
D gene: TRBD2; clone size: NA; V gene: TRBV2; J gene: TRBJ2-7; CDR3 length: 14; CDR3 DNA: TGTGCCACCCAGCCCGTAGCGGGGACCTACGAGCAGTACTTC; CDR3 protein: CATQPVAGTYEQYF
D gene: NA; clone size: NA; V gene: TRBV19; J gene: TRBJ1-1; CDR3 length: 18; CDR3 DNA: TGTGCCAGTAGTATCGCGTTGCCCCACGCCGGGACACCTTTTGAAGCTTTCTTT; CDR3 protein: CASSIALPHAGTPFEAFF
D gene: TRBD1; clone size: NA; V gene: TRBV19; J gene: TRBJ1-5; CDR3 length: 16; CDR3 DNA: TGTGCCAGTAGTACCAGACAGGGGGCAAGCAATCAGCCCCAGCATTTT; CDR3 protein: CASSTRQGASNQPQHF
D gene: TRBD1; clone size: NA; V gene: TRBV27; J gene: TRBJ1-5; CDR3 length: 15; CDR3 DNA: TGTGCCAGCAGCCCAGGGACAGGGGGGAATCAGCCCCAGCATTTT; CDR3 protein: CASSPGTGGNQPQHF
D gene: TRBD2; clone size: NA; V gene: TRBV19; J gene: TRBJ2-7; CDR3 length: 15; CDR3 DNA: TGTGCCAGTAGTCTACGACTAGCGGGGGCCCTCGAGCAGTACTTC; CDR3 protein: CASSLRLAGALEQYF